These 12 T cell receptor beta chains originate from one sample sequenced in a study of T-cell reconstitution after alpha-beta-depleted transplantation in children. Unique molecular identifiers were incorporated when the TCRbeta library was constructed. TCRdb recomputed calls from the PCR reads with MiXCR, one row per CDR3 protein. There are hundreds of thousands of distinct CDR3 sequences in the sample; about 16% occur only once, and roughly 3.3% lies in the top ten. The sequences come from PBMCs from the stem cell graft donor, collected from the stem cell graft. The source of these receptors is a human donor who donated a stem cell graft to a child with acute lymphoblastic leukemia.

This clonotype turned up a few times. The chain uses TRBV12-3 or TRBV12-4 and TRBJ1-2; no definite D call. The CDR3 totals 12 residues. V lost 3 bases, J lost 4 bases, and 6 bases lay in between. CDR3 sequence (DNA): TGTGCCAGCAGTTTTTCGGTCTATGGCTACACCTTC. This translates into CASSFSVYGYTF.

This clonotype was detected a few times. The chain is built from TRBV20-1 and TRBJ1-4; D is undetermined. Germline V gene sequence: CDR1 DFQATT, CDR2 SNEGSKA (reference sequence). The CDR3 loop spans 13 amino acids. Trimming removed 6 bases at V and 4 bases at J, with 12 bases between. The CDR3 sequence: CSAIPGRNEKLFF. The CDR3 region has the DNA TGCAGTGCGATACCCGGCCGTAATGAAAAACTGTTTTTT.

This clonotype was detected only a few times. The gene calls are TRBV5-5 and TRBJ2-2; 7 bases are shared with TRBD2. With V trimmed by 1 base and J by 6 bases, 9 bases remained unmatched. CDR1 is SGHKS, CDR2 YYEKEE, per germline (reference sequence). This CDR3 spans 16 amino acids. This chain's CDR3 is CASSLQPAGVSGELFF. For the CDR3, the DNA is TGTGCCAGCAGCTTGCAACCGGCGGGAGTTTCCGGGGAGCTGTTTTTT.

The rearrangement joins TRBV27 to TRBJ2-7; a weak D match, TRBD2 (5 bases). CDR1 MNHEY and CDR2 SMNVEV come from the germline V gene (reference sequence). The V end lost 11 bases, the J end lost 7 bases, and 24 bases lay between the germline ends. The CDR3 is 14 amino acids. Written as DNA, the CDR3 is TGTGCCTCTGGGGTAGGACTCGCCCCGGGGGAGCAGTACTTC. This gives the protein CASGVGLAPGEQYF.

This clonotype has only one observation. J is TRBJ2-3 and V is TRBV27; tentatively, D is TRBD2 (5 bases). CDR1 is MNHEY, CDR2 SMNVEV, per germline (reference sequence). This CDR3 spans 14 amino acids. V lost 4 bases to trimming and J lost 2 bases, with 10 bases between them. CDR3 coding DNA: TGTGCCAGCAGTTGGACTGAGGACACAGATACGCAGTATTTT. The encoded protein is CASSWTEDTDTQYF.

J is TRBJ2-3 and V is TRBV6-5; tentative D call: TRBD2 (5 bases). V was clipped by 2 bases and J by 4 bases, with 7 bases between them. The CDR3 length is 13 residues. Germline V CDR1 and CDR2: MNHEY, SVGAGI. This CDR3 is CASSYGGPDTQYF. CDR3 sequence (DNA): TGTGCCAGCAGTTACGGAGGCCCAGATACGCAGTATTTT.

The CDR3 DNA reads TGTGCCAGCTCTCCCGCGGGGTCGCGCTACACCTTC. It is translated as CASSPAGSRYTF. The V gene is TRBV12-3 or TRBV12-4, the J gene TRBJ1-2, with D unclear. The length of the CDR3 is 12 residues. Trimming cost V 8 bases and J 9 bases, with 16 bases left between them.

The chain recombines TRBV7-2 with TRBJ2-7; TRBD2 aligns across 10 bases. Trimming at V came to 2 bases and at J to 4 bases, leaving 5 bases not matched to a gene. The germline CDR1 and CDR2 sequences are SGHTA and FQGNSA. The CDR3 runs to 15 residues. The CDR3 DNA reads TGTGCCAGCAGCTTAAGCGGGAGGGCCGGGTACGAGCAGTACTTC. Protein: CASSLSGRAGYEQYF.

This clonotype was observed a handful of times. The V and J genes are TRBV5-1 and TRBJ1-3; D is ambiguous. Germline V gene sequence: CDR1 SGHRS, CDR2 YFSETQ. This CDR3 spans 15 amino acids. Trimming took off 0 bases at V and 0 bases at J, with 7 bases between the two ends. CDR3 sequence: CASSLDLVSGNTIYF. The CDR3 DNA reads as TGCGCCAGCAGCTTGGACCTGGTCTCTGGAAACACCATATATTTT.

The rearrangement uses TRBV20-1 and TRBJ2-7, with 8 bases lining up with TRBD2. From germline, CDR1 is DFQATT and CDR2 SNEGSKA (reference sequence). V lost 0 bases, J lost 4 bases, and 2 bases stayed unmatched. There are 13 residues in the CDR3. The CDR3 sequence: CSARDQRGYEQYF. For the CDR3, the DNA is TGCAGTGCTAGAGATCAGCGGGGGTACGAGCAGTACTTC.

V gene TRBV18 combines with J gene TRBJ1-1; the D gene is possibly TRBD1 (6 bases). The CDR3 loop spans 15 amino acids. V gave up 4 bases and J gave up 1 base, with 13 bases separating them. CDR1 is KGHSH, CDR2 LQKENI, per germline. CDR3 sequence: CASSLSRDTNTEAFF. For the CDR3, the DNA is TGTGCCAGCTCACTCTCCCGGGACACGAACACTGAAGCTTTCTTT. The whole variable domain, filled in from reference TRBV18 and TRBJ1-1, reads NAGVMQNPRHLVRRRGQEARLRCSPMKGHSHVYWYRQLPEEGLKFMVYLQKENIIDESGMPKERFSAEFPKEGPSILRIQQVVRGDSAAYFCASSLSRDTNTEAFFGQGTRLTVV.

This clonotype was seen repeatedly, ten times or more. The rearrangement joins TRBV5-1 to TRBJ2-1, with 15 nucleotides matching TRBD2. V was pared by 4 bases and J by 7 bases, with 9 bases of the junction left unmatched. CDR3 length: 17 residues. CDR1 and CDR2 (germline): SGHRS, YFSETQ. The CDR3 coding sequence is TGCGCCAGCAGCCGAGGAGGACTAGCGGGAGGGGGGAATGAGCAGTTCTTC. This encodes CASSRGGLAGGGNEQFF.